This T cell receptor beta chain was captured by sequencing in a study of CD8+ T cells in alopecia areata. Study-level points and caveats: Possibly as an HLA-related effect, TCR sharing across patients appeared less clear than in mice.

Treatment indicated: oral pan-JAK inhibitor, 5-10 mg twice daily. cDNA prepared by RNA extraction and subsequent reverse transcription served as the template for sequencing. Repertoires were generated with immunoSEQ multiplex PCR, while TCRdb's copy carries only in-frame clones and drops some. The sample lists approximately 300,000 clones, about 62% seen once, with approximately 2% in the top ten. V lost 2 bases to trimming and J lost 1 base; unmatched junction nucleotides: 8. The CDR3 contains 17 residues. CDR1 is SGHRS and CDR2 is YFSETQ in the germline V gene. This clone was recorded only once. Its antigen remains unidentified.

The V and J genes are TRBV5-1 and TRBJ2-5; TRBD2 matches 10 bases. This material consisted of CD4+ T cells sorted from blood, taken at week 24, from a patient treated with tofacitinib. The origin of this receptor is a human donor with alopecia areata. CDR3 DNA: TGCGCCAGCAGCTTTTTTAATAGCGGGGGGACCCAAGAGACCCAGTACTTC. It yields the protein CASSFFNSGGTQETQYF. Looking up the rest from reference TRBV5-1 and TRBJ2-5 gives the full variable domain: KAGVTQTPRYLIKTRGQQVTLSCSPISGHRSVSWYQQTPGQGLQFLFEYFSETQRNKGNFPGRFSGRQFSNSRSEMNVSTLELGDSALYLCASSFFNSGGTQETQYFGPGTRLLVL.